This T cell receptor beta chain was sequenced for a study of blood T cell repertoires in COVID-19. In the authors' workflow: From reference gene primer amplification, estimates of nucleated cell counts were derived. The data were produced by immunoSEQ multiplex PCR, yet TCRdb's version contains in-frame clones alone and is incomplete. Clonal size and the V and J genes are those of that table, whereas D and trimming came from the DNA. The sample lists about 240,000 clones, roughly 90% occurring once. V lost 3 bases to trimming and J lost 1 base; unmatched junction nucleotides: 2. This CDR3 spans 14 amino acids. Germline CDR1 reads SGHDN; CDR2 reads FVKESK.

This sequence originates from a man aged 60-69 years with acute or convalescent COVID-19. The chain has TRBV14 and TRBJ2-5; 7 positions match TRBD2. The sample consisted of peripheral blood. The DNA of the CDR3 is TGTGCCAGCAGCCAGCCTAGCGGCCAAGAGACCCAGTACTTC. As protein: CASSQPSGQETQYF.